These 26 T cell receptor beta chains share one sample of origin, sequenced in a study of post-analysis software for immune sequencing data. Study conclusions and caveats: TRBV segments more frequent in patients than in controls numbered five and included TRBV5-6, TRBV5-1 and TRBV20-1.

Prepared libraries of TCR beta cDNA carried unique molecular identifiers. TCRdb independently ran MiXCR on the PCR reads; one entry per CDR3 protein. The repertoire consists of roughly 700,000 distinct CDR3 sequences, with roughly 27% occurring once and the leading ten covering around 0.56%. These TCRs' antigens remain unknown. Sequencing was done on a sample of blood. The receptors were sampled from a girl aged 5 to 17 with multiple sclerosis.

In its sample, this clonotype was seen a few times. The rearrangement uses TRBV28 and TRBJ2-7, with D tentatively TRBD1 or TRBD2 (6 bases each). Per the germline V gene, CDR1 is MDHEN and CDR2 is SYDVKM. The CDR3 length is 17 residues. The V gene lost 10 bases and the J gene lost 2 bases, with 27 bases spanning the gap. This chain's CDR3 is CATGRLMGAGKAYEQYF. CDR3 sequence (DNA): TGTGCCACTGGTCGGCTCATGGGGGCGGGAAAGGCCTACGAGCAGTACTTC.

A few counts support this clonotype. V is TRBV20-1 and J is TRBJ1-5; D unresolved. The length of the CDR3 is 15 residues. Germline V gene data show CDR1 as DFQATT and CDR2 as SNEGSKA (reference sequence). Deletions cut 0 bases from V and 0 bases from J, with 9 bases between. The CDR3 DNA reads as TGCAGTGCTAGAGATCCTCGACTTAGCAATCAGCCCCAGCATTTT. Protein sequence: CSARDPRLSNQPQHF.

The sample holds a few counts of this clonotype. This chain joins TRBV6-5 and TRBJ1-2, with TRBD1 as a possible D gene (5 bases). The germline gives CDR1 MNHEY, CDR2 SVGAGI. Trimming cost V 8 bases and J 4 bases, with 17 bases left between them. The CDR3 extends over 14 amino acids. In DNA form, the CDR3 reads TGTGCCAGCTCCCGCGGGACGGAGGCCTATGGCTACACCTTC. Encoded protein: CASSRGTEAYGYTF.

Ten or more counts support this clonotype. V is TRBV6-2 or TRBV6-3 and J is TRBJ2-5; D call uncertain. Germline assignment: CDR1 MNHEY and CDR2 SVGEGT. Trimming took off 5 bases at V and 4 bases at J, with 14 bases between the two ends. This CDR3 spans 14 amino acids. The CDR3 region has the DNA TGTGCCAGCAGTACTGACCCACTCGGAGAGACCCAGTACTTC. Amino acid sequence: CASSTDPLGETQYF.

The J gene is TRBJ1-5, the V gene TRBV3-1, with D possibly TRBD1 on 6 matching bases. CDR3 length equals 15 residues. CDR1 and CDR2 from the germline V gene are LGHDT and YNNKEL (reference sequence). Trimming shortened V by 2 bases and J by 3 bases, and 11 bases separated the two germline ends. The CDR3 region has the DNA TGTGCCAGCAGCCAAACAGGGCCCAACAATCAGCCCCAGCATTTT. This sequence encodes CASSQTGPNNQPQHF. The whole variable domain, remainder taken from reference TRBV3-1 and TRBJ1-5, is DTAVSQTPKYLVTQMGNDKSIKCEQNLGHDTMYWYKQDSKKFLKIMFSYNNKELIINETVPNRFSPKSPDKAHLNLHINSLELGDSAVYFCASSQTGPNNQPQHFGDGTRLSIL.

The rearrangement links TRBV20-1 to TRBJ2-1; D is possibly TRBD2 (6 bases). V was shortened by 3 bases and J by 7 bases, with 19 bases between the two germline ends. The CDR3 runs 15 residues. Germline V gene sequence: CDR1 DFQATT, CDR2 SNEGSKA (reference sequence). CDR3 sequence reads: CSARGGFGAGNEQFF. Here the CDR3 DNA reads TGCAGTGCTAGGGGGGGATTCGGGGCTGGGAATGAGCAGTTCTTC.

This sequence joins TRBV4-1 and TRBJ2-1; 8 bases line up with TRBD2. The CDR3 is 16 residues long. Germline lookup yields CDR1 MGHRA and CDR2 YSYEKL. The V gene end was trimmed by 3 bases and the J gene end by 6 bases; junction bases not matched to a gene: 10. As DNA, the CDR3 is TGCGCCAGCAGCCATCCTACTAGCGGCACCGGCAATGAGCAGTTCTTC. It codes for CASSHPTSGTGNEQFF.

In this sample, this clonotype turned up a few times. This chain uses TRBV12-3 or TRBV12-4 with TRBJ2-3, with 10 nucleotides matching TRBD1. The V segment lost 5 bases and the J segment 2 bases; nucleotides outside the gene matches: 7. This CDR3 comprises 16 residues. The CDR3 DNA sequence: TGTGCCAGCAGTACCTGGGACAGGGGCGACACAGATACGCAGTATTTT. Translation: CASSTWDRGDTDTQYF.

The rearrangement links TRBV5-1 to TRBJ2-1, with D tentatively TRBD2 (6 bases). The CDR3 sequence is 14 residues long. The germline CDR1 and CDR2 sequences are SGHRS and YFSETQ. V dropped 3 bases and J dropped 10 bases, with 17 bases sitting between them. CDR3 sequence reads: CASSSGGTGSEQFF. The CDR3 DNA sequence: TGCGCCAGCAGCTCAGGCGGGACCGGGAGCGAGCAGTTCTTC.

The genes are TRBV12-3 or TRBV12-4 and TRBJ2-4, with 7 bases fitting TRBD1. V lost 3 bases and J lost 3; bases outside the gene matches: 5. The CDR3 loop spans 15 amino acids. The CDR3 protein is CASSFDGTDKNIQYF. CDR3 DNA sequence: TGTGCCAGCAGTTTTGACGGGACAGACAAAAACATTCAGTACTTC.

This chain connects TRBV29-1 to TRBJ1-1, with TRBD1 as a possible D gene (5 bases). CDR1 is SQVTM and CDR2 is ANQGSEA in the germline V gene. The CDR3 totals 12 residues. The CDR3 region has the DNA TGCAGTCAATCGCGGGGGGACACTGAAGCTTTCTTT. It is translated as CSQSRGDTEAFF.

This clonotype has only one observation. The chain recombines TRBV20-1 with TRBJ2-7; perhaps D is TRBD1 or TRBD2 (7 bases each). The V end was cut by 3 bases, the J end by 8 bases, with 17 bases between. The CDR3 length is 13 residues. The germline V gene encodes CDR1 DFQATT and CDR2 SNEGSKA (reference sequence). CDR3 in DNA: TGCAGTGCTAGGCTTCCAGGGGGGGCAAAGCAGTACTTC. Translated: CSARLPGGAKQYF.

This clonotype has a handful of counts. The chain links TRBV7-2 to TRBJ2-3; D is unclear. The CDR3 has 14 amino acids. The V end lost 0 bases, the J end lost 5 bases, and 9 bases lay between the germline ends. CDR1 and CDR2 (germline): SGHTA, FQGNSA. The CDR3 loop reads CASSLAWARDTQYF. In DNA, the CDR3 is TGTGCCAGCAGCTTAGCTTGGGCGAGAGATACGCAGTATTTT.

The chain employs TRBV7-2 and TRBJ2-3; 9 bases are shared with TRBD2. This CDR3 comprises 16 residues. Germline CDR1 is SGHTA and CDR2 is FQGNSA. V trimming: 5 bases; J trimming: 0 bases; junction bases outside the gene matches: 6. Here the CDR3 DNA reads TGTGCCAGCAGCCCGAGACTAGCGGTGAGCACAGATACGCAGTATTTT. Protein: CASSPRLAVSTDTQYF.

V usage is TRBV18 and J usage is TRBJ2-3; no firm D call. Germline CDR1 reads KGHSH; CDR2 reads LQKENI. V lost 0 bases to trimming and J lost 2 bases, with 9 bases between them. The CDR3 extends over 15 amino acids. The CDR3 protein is CASSPPTPYTDTQYF. CDR3 nucleotide sequence: TGTGCCAGCTCACCACCGACTCCTTACACAGATACGCAGTATTTT.

This clonotype was counted only a few times. The V gene is TRBV6-2 or TRBV6-3, the J gene TRBJ2-1; the D gene could be TRBD1 or TRBD2 (5 bases each). CDR1 is MNHEY, CDR2 SVGEGT, per germline. Trimming cost V 3 bases and J 0 bases, with 15 bases left between them. The CDR3 length is 17 residues. The CDR3: CASSYESGTSSYNEQFF. DNA of the CDR3: TGTGCCAGCAGTTATGAATCCGGGACGAGCTCCTACAATGAGCAGTTCTTC.

Comments on this clonotype: One junction end disagrees with the germline gene, perhaps due to a read error. The genes are TRBV20-1 and TRBJ2-7; 8 bases map to TRBD1. Germline V gene lookup returns CDR1 DFQATT and CDR2 SNEGSKA (reference sequence). The CDR3 is made up of 15 amino acids. CDR3 sequence reads: CGARDVGTGSYEQYF. In DNA form, the CDR3 reads TGCGGTGCTAGAGATGTGGGGACAGGCTCCTACGAGCAGTACTTC.

The table lists this clonotype with a few counts. The V gene is TRBV9, the J gene TRBJ2-5; TRBD2 agrees at 9 bases. The CDR3 has 18 amino acids. The ends lost 3 bases at V and 4 bases at J; junction bases unmatched: 16. Germline values: CDR1 SGDLS, CDR2 YYNGEE. DNA of the CDR3: TGTGCCAGCAGCGGCGGCCAAGCGAGCGGGGGGCCTGGAGAGACCCAGTACTTC. Protein sequence: CASSGGQASGGPGETQYF. The whole variable domain, remainder taken from reference TRBV9 and TRBJ2-5, is DSGVTQTPKHLITATGQRVTLRCSPRSGDLSVYWYQQSLDQGLQFLIQYYNGEERAKGNILERFSAQQFPDLHSELNLSSLELGDSALYFCASSGGQASGGPGETQYFGPGTRLLVL.

This rearrangement joins TRBV27 to TRBJ2-7; D is perhaps TRBD1 (5 bases). Per germline, CDR1 MNHEY and CDR2 SMNVEV (reference sequence). The V end lost 2 bases, the J end lost 2 bases, and 10 bases lay between the germline ends. The CDR3 is made up of 14 amino acids. The CDR3 region has the DNA TGTGCCAGCAGTTTAGGTATGGGGCCCTACGAGCAGTACTTC. It encodes CASSLGMGPYEQYF.

The chain has TRBV5-1 and TRBJ2-7, with D perhaps TRBD1 (6 bases). Trimming shortened V by 7 bases and J by 7 bases, and 24 bases separated the two germline ends. The CDR3 has 15 residues. Germline loops: CDR1 SGHRS, CDR2 YFSETQ. In DNA form, the CDR3 reads TGCGCCAGCCGTAACCGGGTCCAGGAGACAGGAGAGCAGTACTTC. Protein product: CASRNRVQETGEQYF.

In this sample, this clonotype turned up many times. The gene calls are TRBV6-2 or TRBV6-3 and TRBJ2-5; D ambiguous. Trimming cost V 3 bases and J 7 bases, with 15 bases left between them. This CDR3 is built from 14 residues. The V gene's germline CDR1 is MNHEY and CDR2 SVGEGT. For the CDR3, the DNA is TGTGCCAGCAGTTATGCCCAGAATGAGAGGACCCAGTACTTC. This encodes CASSYAQNERTQYF.

This clonotype was observed at least ten times. The chain's CDR3 is CASTPTGTYEQYF. Written as DNA, the CDR3 is TGTGCCAGCACCCCGACAGGGACCTACGAGCAGTACTTC. The chain joins TRBV7-2 to TRBJ2-7, with TRBD1 matching over 7 bases. The CDR3 has 13 amino acids. Germline values: CDR1 SGHTA, CDR2 FQGNSA. V lost 7 bases and J lost 2; bases outside the gene matches: 5.

The chain is built from TRBV6-5 and TRBJ2-7; D may be TRBD1 (6 bases). Trimming stripped 10 bases from V and 5 bases from J, with 15 bases between. The CDR3 is 12 amino acids. Germline-derived CDR1 and CDR2 are MNHEY and SVGAGI. CDR3 loop: CANSRGYHEQYF. As DNA, the CDR3 is TGTGCCAACTCCAGGGGTTACCACGAGCAGTACTTC.

The J gene is TRBJ2-1, the V gene TRBV6-5; TRBD1 matches at 9 bases. After removal of 4 bases from V and 0 bases from J, the junction contained 7 bases not matched to a gene. The CDR3 consists of 17 residues. Per the germline V gene, CDR1 is MNHEY and CDR2 is SVGAGI. CDR3 amino acids: CASSFTGQGSSYNEQFF. The CDR3 bases are TGTGCCAGCAGTTTCACCGGACAGGGGAGCTCCTACAATGAGCAGTTCTTC.

The CDR3 region is CASSSGSLGSNTEAFF. For the CDR3, the DNA is TGCGCCAGCAGCTCCGGATCCCTCGGGTCGAACACTGAAGCTTTCTTT. The gene calls are TRBV5-1 and TRBJ1-1; no definite D call. V lost 3 bases to trimming and J lost 1 base, with 16 bases between them. The CDR3 covers 16 residues. The germline V gene encodes CDR1 SGHRS and CDR2 YFSETQ.

Concerning this clonotype: One end of the junction is discordant with germline, which a read error may explain. This chain connects TRBV28 to TRBJ2-3, with D perhaps TRBD1 (6 bases). Germline CDR1 reads MDHEN; CDR2 reads SYDVKM. This CDR3 region has 12 residues. In nucleotides, the CDR3 is TGTGCCAGCACTTTAGACAGGACAACGCAGTATTTT. Protein product: CASTLDRTTQYF. The full variable domain, with the rest looked up from reference TRBV28 and TRBJ2-3, is DVKVTQSSRYLVKRTGEKVFLECVQDMDHENMFWYRQDPGLGLRLIYFSYDVKMKEKGDIPEGYSVSREKKERFSLILESASTNQTSMYLCASTLDRTTQYFGPGTRLTVL.